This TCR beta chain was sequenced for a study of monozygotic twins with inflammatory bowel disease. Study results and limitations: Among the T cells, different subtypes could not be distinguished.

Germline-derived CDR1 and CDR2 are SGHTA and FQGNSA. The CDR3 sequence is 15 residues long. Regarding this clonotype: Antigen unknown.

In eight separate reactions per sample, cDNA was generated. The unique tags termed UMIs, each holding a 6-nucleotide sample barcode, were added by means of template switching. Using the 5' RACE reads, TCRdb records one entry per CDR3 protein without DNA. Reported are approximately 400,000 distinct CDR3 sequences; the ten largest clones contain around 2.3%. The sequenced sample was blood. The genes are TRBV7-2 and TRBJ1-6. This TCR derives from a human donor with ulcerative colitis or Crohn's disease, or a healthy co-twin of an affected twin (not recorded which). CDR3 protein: CASSLDRRGTSPLHF.